A single sample gave rise to the 24 T cell receptor beta chains below, sequenced in a study of OX40 agonist ivuxolimab in advanced cancers. Produced via immunoSEQ multiplex PCR; TCRdb's table is partial and in-frame only. This sample has under 150,000 clones; 93% occur once, and the top ten carry approximately 0.93%. The input for sequencing was CD4+ or CD8+ T cells sorted from blood, taken in a trial of the OX40 agonist ivuxolimab. These receptors all stem from an adult with an advanced solid tumor such as melanoma, head and neck, liver or kidney cancer.

The V call is TRBV28, the J call TRBJ1-5, with 7 bases lining up with TRBD1. CDR3 length: 14 amino acids. V was pared by 5 bases and J by 5 bases, with 6 bases of the junction left unmatched. Germline V gene sequence: CDR1 MDHEN, CDR2 SYDVKM. CDR3 protein: CASSRDRTHQPQHF. In DNA form, the CDR3 reads TGTGCCAGCAGTAGGGACAGAACTCATCAGCCCCAGCATTTT.

This chain connects TRBV2 to TRBJ2-2; TRBD2 aligns across 12 bases. V trimming: 5 bases; J trimming: 6 bases; junction bases outside the gene matches: 4. In germline, CDR1 is SNHLY, CDR2 FYNNEI. The CDR3 totals 15 residues. CDR3 coding DNA: TGTGCCAGCAGTAGACTAGCGGGAGTCTCCGGGGAGCTGTTTTTT. Protein sequence: CASSRLAGVSGELFF.

This clone was seen only once. This chain connects TRBV2 to TRBJ2-1, with unresolved D. The germline V and J ends were trimmed by 7 bases and 9 bases, with 19 bases remaining between them. The CDR3 is made up of 14 amino acids. From germline, CDR1 is SNHLY and CDR2 FYNNEI. CDR3 sequence: CASKTESLLGEQFF. In nucleotides, the CDR3 is TGTGCCAGCAAGACGGAGTCGCTTTTGGGTGAGCAGTTCTTC.

This sequence joins TRBV30 and TRBJ1-5; the D gene is possibly TRBD1 (6 bases). Germline V CDR1 and CDR2: GTSNPN, SVGIG (reference sequence). The CDR3 covers 13 residues. V was trimmed by 3 bases and J by 7 bases, leaving 13 bases between them. CDR3: CAWSKVGGQPQHF. The CDR3 nucleotides are TGTGCCTGGAGCAAGGTCGGGGGCCAGCCCCAGCATTTT.

The chain recombines TRBV30 with TRBJ1-6, with TRBD1 matching over 9 bases. CDR1 is GTSNPN, CDR2 SVGIG, per germline (reference sequence). J was trimmed by 7 bases and V by 4 bases; bases with no gene match: 8. CDR3 size: 15 residues. CDR3: CAWNLLTGGNSPLHF. CDR3 bases: TGTGCCTGGAACTTATTGACAGGGGGAAATTCACCCCTCCACTTT.

The J gene is TRBJ2-7, the V gene TRBV10-3; the D gene is possibly TRBD2 (6 bases). CDR1 is ENHRY and CDR2 is SYGVKD in the germline V gene. Trimming took off 8 bases at V and 5 bases at J, with 19 bases between the two ends. This CDR3 has 14 amino acids. The CDR3 is CAIGVAAGSHEQYF. In DNA, the CDR3 is TGTGCCATCGGGGTCGCGGCGGGGTCCCACGAGCAGTACTTC.

The gene calls are TRBV23-1 and TRBJ1-3; no clear D gene. TRBV23-1 is filed as an ORF, its function uncertain. This CDR3 region has 18 residues. Trimming removed 3 bases from V and 0 bases from J, with 18 bases in between. In DNA, the CDR3 is TGCGCCAGCAGTCACCCCATATCTTTTGGCAGCTCTGGAAACACCATATATTTT. As protein: CASSHPISFGSSGNTIYF.

The chain uses TRBV19 and TRBJ2-2, with D perhaps given as TRBD1 or TRBD2 (5 bases each). V was cut by 3 bases and J by 0 bases, with 11 bases left in between. Per germline, CDR1 LNHDA and CDR2 SQIVND (reference sequence). This CDR3 region has 16 residues. CDR3 amino acids: CASSIYGTTNTGELFF. CDR3 DNA: TGTGCCAGTAGTATTTACGGGACGACGAACACCGGGGAGCTGTTTTTT.

This chain connects TRBV7-2 to TRBJ1-1; possibly TRBD1 for D (5 bases). The CDR3 sequence is 15 residues long. Germline CDR1 and CDR2: SGHTA and FQGNSA. Trimming pared 5 bases from V and 5 bases from J, leaving 18 bases between. The CDR3 nucleotides are TGTGCCAGCAGCACCCGTACGGGCAGGGTAACTGAAGCTTTCTTT. It specifies CASSTRTGRVTEAFF.

This clone showed up just once. V gene TRBV4-1 combines with J gene TRBJ2-1; D might be TRBD2 (7 bases). V lost 4 bases and J lost 1, with 14 bases in between. The CDR3 has 16 residues. The germline CDR1 and CDR2 sequences are MGHRA and YSYEKL. The CDR3 loop reads CASSLRGGVSYNEQFF. The CDR3, as DNA: TGCGCCAGCAGCCTTAGGGGGGGGGTTTCCTACAATGAGCAGTTCTTC.

The genes are TRBV19 and TRBJ1-3; 8 bases agree with TRBD1. The CDR3 length is 16 residues. J lost 2 bases, V lost 5 bases, and 8 bases had no gene match. Per germline, CDR1 LNHDA and CDR2 SQIVND (reference sequence). In DNA form, the CDR3 reads TGTGCCAGTAGTCCACCCGGACAGGGCACTGGAAACACCATATATTTT. Protein: CASSPPGQGTGNTIYF.

This sequence joins TRBV19 and TRBJ1-5; D not resolved. This CDR3 spans 15 amino acids. Germline V gene lookup returns CDR1 LNHDA and CDR2 SQIVND (reference sequence). The V end lost 3 bases, the J end lost 6 bases, and 15 bases lay between the germline ends. The CDR3 loop reads CASSMGTWGSQPQHF. The CDR3 bases are TGTGCCAGTAGTATGGGCACCTGGGGAAGTCAGCCCCAGCATTTT. Filled out from reference TRBV19 and TRBJ1-5, the complete variable domain reads DGGITQSPKYLFRKEGQNVTLSCEQNLNHDAMYWYRQDPGQGLRLIYYSQIVNDFQKGDIAEGYSVSREKKESFPLTVTSAQKNPTAFYLCASSMGTWGSQPQHFGDGTRLSIL.

The V call is TRBV12-5, the J call TRBJ1-4; 11 nucleotides match TRBD1. The CDR3 is 15 amino acids. The V and J ends lost 1 base and 6 bases, in that order; junction bases with no gene match: 1. The germline CDR1 and CDR2 sequences are LGHNT and FRNRAP. In nucleotides, the CDR3 is TGTGCTAGTGGTTTGGGGACAGGGGGCTATGAAAAACTGTTTTTT. Protein sequence: CASGLGTGGYEKLFF.

This sequence joins TRBV19 and TRBJ1-5; no firm D call. The CDR3 is made up of 15 amino acids. From germline, CDR1 is LNHDA and CDR2 SQIVND (reference sequence). The ends were cut back, 11 bases at V and 1 base at J, with 18 bases in the middle. This CDR3 is CACSGWVSSNQPQHF. CDR3 nucleotide sequence: TGTGCCTGCTCAGGATGGGTGTCAAGCAATCAGCCCCAGCATTTT.

V and J are TRBV5-8 and TRBJ1-5; 7 nucleotides match TRBD1. The ends lost 0 bases at V and 6 bases at J; junction bases unmatched: 6. Per the germline V gene, CDR1 is SGHTS and CDR2 is YDEGEE. The CDR3 is made up of 15 amino acids. The CDR3 sequence: CASSLGGTAGQPQHF. The CDR3 DNA follows: TGTGCCAGCAGCTTGGGGGGGACAGCCGGTCAGCCCCAGCATTTT.

The rearrangement links TRBV4-3 to TRBJ2-1, with D possibly TRBD1 on 5 matching bases. Germline V gives CDR1 LGHNA, CDR2 YSLEER. Trimming removed 3 bases at V and 4 bases at J, with 10 bases between. The CDR3 is 14 amino acids. CDR3 in amino acids: CASSQWGPYNEQFF. CDR3 DNA sequence: TGCGCCAGCAGCCAGTGGGGCCCGTACAATGAGCAGTTCTTC.

The chain's CDR3 is CASPGRSGGDTEAFF. CDR3 nucleotides: TGTGCCAGCCCGGGGAGGTCAGGGGGGGACACTGAAGCTTTCTTT. The chain uses TRBV28 and TRBJ1-1; TRBD1 aligns across 7 bases. The CDR3 extends over 15 amino acids. CDR1 is MDHEN and CDR2 is SYDVKM in the germline V gene. V shed 8 bases, J shed 3 bases, and the junction held 12 bases outside the gene matches.

The J gene is TRBJ2-2, the V gene TRBV9; D possibly corresponds to TRBD1 (6 bases). The V end lost 4 bases, the J end lost 1 base, and 17 bases lay between the germline ends. The CDR3 sequence is 17 residues long. CDR1 and CDR2 from the germline V gene are SGDLS and YYNGEE. The CDR3 protein is CASSFSRDTKNTGELFF. The CDR3 nucleotides read TGTGCCAGCAGCTTCAGCCGGGACACCAAGAACACCGGGGAGCTGTTTTTT.

This clone has a single count. V is TRBV4-3 and J is TRBJ1-4; D is unresolved. This CDR3 has 15 amino acids. V was pared by 4 bases and J by 5 bases, with 14 bases between. Germline V gives CDR1 LGHNA, CDR2 YSLEER. The CDR3 reads CASSLNENPNEKLFF. CDR3 bases: TGCGCCAGCAGCCTGAACGAAAACCCGAATGAAAAACTGTTTTTT.

J is TRBJ2-2 and V is TRBV6-4; either TRBD1 or TRBD2 may supply D (8 bases each). In germline, CDR1 is MRHNA, CDR2 SNTAGT. This CDR3 is built from 14 residues. The V and J ends lost 9 bases and 5 bases respectively, with 16 bases between them. CDR3 DNA sequence: TGTGCCAGTCGGACAGGGACTAGAACCGGGGAGCTGTTTTTT. Translated, it gives CASRTGTRTGELFF.

CDR3 amino acids: CASSLGRTGGYTF. Here the CDR3 DNA reads TGTGCCAGCAGCTTGGGGAGGACGGGAGGCTACACCTTC. This sequence joins TRBV5-6 and TRBJ1-2; no clear D gene. V dropped 0 bases and J dropped 8 bases, with 11 bases sitting between them. Germline V gives CDR1 SGHDT, CDR2 YYEEEE. The CDR3 length is 13 residues.

The V and J genes are TRBV25-1 and TRBJ2-5; 7 nucleotides align to TRBD1. The germline CDR1 and CDR2 sequences are MGHDK and SYGVNS. V trimming: 3 bases; J trimming: 4 bases; junction bases outside the gene matches: 5. This CDR3 spans 14 amino acids. The CDR3 DNA is TGTGCCAGCAGTGACCCTTACAGGGGAGAGACCCAGTACTTC. It specifies CASSDPYRGETQYF.

The chain recombines TRBV5-4 with TRBJ2-1; 7 bases fit TRBD2. CDR3 length equals 17 residues. CDR1 SGHNT and CDR2 YYREEE come from the germline V gene (reference sequence). Trimming removed 3 bases from V and 0 bases from J; junction bases left unmatched: 9. The CDR3 DNA sequence: TGTGCCAGCAGCTCACCATTAGCGGGCAGCTCCTACAATGAGCAGTTCTTC. Protein product: CASSSPLAGSSYNEQFF.

The chain links TRBV6-1 to TRBJ2-5; possibly TRBD1 for D (5 bases). V was cut by 6 bases and J by 4 bases, with 9 bases left in between. Germline-derived CDR1 and CDR2 are MNHNS and SASEGT. The CDR3 spans 12 residues. The CDR3 sequence: CASSFQGETQYF. The CDR3 nucleotides read TGTGCCAGCAGCTTCCAGGGAGAGACCCAGTACTTC.